What follows are 3 T cell receptor beta chains derived from one specimen sequenced in a study of shared clonotypes between healthy human individuals. Using immunoSEQ multiplex PCR, the repertoire was profiled, and TCRdb retains in-frame clones only, with some absent. The sample yields roughly 770,000 clones, about 96% seen once. CD8 cells classed as naive were CD45RO-negative and positively selected for CCR7, excluding terminally differentiated effector memory CD45RA+ cells. The sample comprised naive CD8+ T cells sorted from blood. The receptors here all came from a man aged 25 to 45 in good health.

This sequence joins TRBV2 and TRBJ2-7, with 9 bases aligning to TRBD2. Germline V gene data show CDR1 as SNHLY and CDR2 as FYNNEI. Losses at the gene ends were 5 bases for V and 2 bases for J; bases not matched to a gene: 4. The CDR3 covers 14 residues. CDR3 sequence (DNA): TGTGCCAGCAGTCCTAGCGGGATCCCCTACGAGCAGTACTTC. It specifies CASSPSGIPYEQYF. Combining the CDR3 with reference TRBV2 and TRBJ2-7 gives the whole variable domain EPEVTQTPSHQVTQMGQEVILRCVPISNHLYFYWYRQILGQKVEFLVSFYNNEISEKSEIFDDQFSVERPDGSNFTLKIRSTKLEDSAMYFCASSPSGIPYEQYFGPGTRLTVT.

This clone was observed once. The J gene is TRBJ2-1, the V gene TRBV5-4; 11 bases fit TRBD2. The CDR3 contains 15 residues. Germline trimming cut 2 bases from V and 8 bases from J; bases unmatched to any gene: 6. Germline CDR1 reads SGHNT; CDR2 reads YYREEE (reference sequence). The CDR3 protein is CASSLSLAGEDEQFF. CDR3 bases: TGTGCCAGCAGCTTATCACTAGCGGGAGAGGATGAGCAGTTCTTC.

The chain employs TRBV27 and TRBJ2-7; 9 positions agree with TRBD2. Germline CDR1 and CDR2: MNHEY and SMNVEV (reference sequence). The CDR3 is made up of 14 amino acids. J was trimmed by 6 bases and V by 6 bases; bases with no gene match: 9. The CDR3, as DNA: TGTGCCAGCAGCCTCAGCGGGAGGAGGAGCGAGCAGTACTTC. Translating it yields CASSLSGRRSEQYF.